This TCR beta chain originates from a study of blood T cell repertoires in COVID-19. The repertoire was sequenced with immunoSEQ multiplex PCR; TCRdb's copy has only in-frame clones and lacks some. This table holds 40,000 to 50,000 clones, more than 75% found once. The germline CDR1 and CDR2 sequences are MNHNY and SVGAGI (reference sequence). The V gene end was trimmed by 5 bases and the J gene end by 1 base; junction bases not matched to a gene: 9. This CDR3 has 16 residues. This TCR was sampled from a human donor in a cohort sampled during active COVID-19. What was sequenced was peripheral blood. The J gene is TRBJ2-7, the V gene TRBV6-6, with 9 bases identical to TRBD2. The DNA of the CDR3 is TGTGCCAGCAGTCAGTTGCTAGCGGGGAAATCCTACGAGCAGTACTTC. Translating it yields CASSQLLAGKSYEQYF.